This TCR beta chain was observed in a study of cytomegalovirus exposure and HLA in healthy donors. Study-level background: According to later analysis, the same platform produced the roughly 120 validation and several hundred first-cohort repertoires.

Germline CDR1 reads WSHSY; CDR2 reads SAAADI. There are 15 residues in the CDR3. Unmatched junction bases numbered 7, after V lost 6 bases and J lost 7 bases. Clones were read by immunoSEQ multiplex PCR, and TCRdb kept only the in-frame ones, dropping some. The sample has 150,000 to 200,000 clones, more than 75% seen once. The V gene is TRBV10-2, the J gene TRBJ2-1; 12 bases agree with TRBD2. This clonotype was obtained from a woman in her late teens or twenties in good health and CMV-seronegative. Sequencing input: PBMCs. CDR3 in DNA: TGCGCCAGCAGACTAGCGGGAGGTTTAGGGAATGAGCAGTTCTTC. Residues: CASRLAGGLGNEQFF.